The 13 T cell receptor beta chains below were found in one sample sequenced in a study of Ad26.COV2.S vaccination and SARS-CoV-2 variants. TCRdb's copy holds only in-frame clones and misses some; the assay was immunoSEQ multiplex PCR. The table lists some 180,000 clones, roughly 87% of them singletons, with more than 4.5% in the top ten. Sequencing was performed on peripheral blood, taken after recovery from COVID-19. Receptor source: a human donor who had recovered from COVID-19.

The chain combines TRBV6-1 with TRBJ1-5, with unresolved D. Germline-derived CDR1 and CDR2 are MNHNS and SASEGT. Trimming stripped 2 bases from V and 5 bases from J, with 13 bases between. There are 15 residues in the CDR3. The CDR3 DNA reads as TGTGCCAGCAGTGAATACGGGTGGGAAGATCAGCCCCAGCATTTT. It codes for CASSEYGWEDQPQHF.

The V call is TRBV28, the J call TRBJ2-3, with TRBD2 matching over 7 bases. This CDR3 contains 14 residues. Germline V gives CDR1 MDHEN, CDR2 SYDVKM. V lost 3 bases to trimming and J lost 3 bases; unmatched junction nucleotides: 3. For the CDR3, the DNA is TGTGCCAGCAGTTTGGGGGGGGGAACAGATACGCAGTATTTT. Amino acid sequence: CASSLGGGTDTQYF.

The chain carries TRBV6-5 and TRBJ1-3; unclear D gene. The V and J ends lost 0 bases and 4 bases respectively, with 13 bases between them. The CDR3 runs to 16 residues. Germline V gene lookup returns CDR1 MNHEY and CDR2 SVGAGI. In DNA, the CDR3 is TGTGCCAGCAGTTACTCGAACGGGGTCCAAGGAAACACCATATATTTT. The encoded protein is CASSYSNGVQGNTIYF.

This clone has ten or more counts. The CDR3 sequence: CASSVGVSNQPQHF. The CDR3 DNA reads as TGTGCCAGCAGCGTAGGAGTTAGCAATCAGCCCCAGCATTTT. This rearrangement joins TRBV9 to TRBJ1-5; D remains unclear. The CDR3 covers 14 residues. CDR1 SGDLS and CDR2 YYNGEE come from the germline V gene. V was trimmed by 0 bases and J by 0 bases, leaving 4 bases between them. The full variable domain, completed using reference TRBV9 and TRBJ1-5, is DSGVTQTPKHLITATGQRVTLRCSPRSGDLSVYWYQQSLDQGLQFLIQYYNGEERAKGNILERFSAQQFPDLHSELNLSSLELGDSALYFCASSVGVSNQPQHFGDGTRLSIL.

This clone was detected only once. CDR3 sequence (DNA): TGTGCCAGCGTCGGAGGGGGACAGGGGGCAGATACGCAGTATTTT. This codes for CASVGGGQGADTQYF. The chain uses TRBV28 and TRBJ2-3, with 11 bases matching TRBD1. V lost 8 bases, J lost 4 bases, and 8 bases stayed unmatched. The CDR3 loop spans 15 amino acids. The germline V gene has CDR1 MDHEN and CDR2 SYDVKM.

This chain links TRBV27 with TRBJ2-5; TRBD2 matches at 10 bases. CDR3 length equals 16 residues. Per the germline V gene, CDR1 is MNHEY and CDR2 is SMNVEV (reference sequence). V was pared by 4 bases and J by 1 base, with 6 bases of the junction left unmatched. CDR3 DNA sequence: TGTGCCAGCAGTTCGGGACTAGCGAACCTCCAAGAGACCCAGTACTTC. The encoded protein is CASSSGLANLQETQYF.

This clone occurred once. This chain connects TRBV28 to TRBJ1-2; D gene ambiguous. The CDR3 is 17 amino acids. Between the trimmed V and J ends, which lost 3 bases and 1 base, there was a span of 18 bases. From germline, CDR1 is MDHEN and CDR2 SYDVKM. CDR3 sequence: CASSFWIHLPHNYGYTF. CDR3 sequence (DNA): TGTGCCAGCAGTTTTTGGATACATCTCCCCCATAACTATGGCTACACCTTC.

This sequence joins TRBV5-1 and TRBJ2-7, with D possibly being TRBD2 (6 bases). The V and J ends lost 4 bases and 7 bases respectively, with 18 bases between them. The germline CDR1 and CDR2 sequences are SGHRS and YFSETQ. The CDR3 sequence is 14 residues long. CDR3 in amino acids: CASSPGTSSGEQYF. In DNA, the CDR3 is TGCGCCAGCAGCCCTGGGACTTCCAGCGGAGAGCAGTACTTC.

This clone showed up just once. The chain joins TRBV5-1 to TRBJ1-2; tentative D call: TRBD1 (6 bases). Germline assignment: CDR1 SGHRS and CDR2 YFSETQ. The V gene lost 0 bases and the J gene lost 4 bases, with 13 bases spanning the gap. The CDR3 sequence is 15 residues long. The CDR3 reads CASSLAGDTSYGYTF. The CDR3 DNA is TGCGCCAGCAGCTTGGCCGGGGACACATCCTATGGCTACACCTTC.

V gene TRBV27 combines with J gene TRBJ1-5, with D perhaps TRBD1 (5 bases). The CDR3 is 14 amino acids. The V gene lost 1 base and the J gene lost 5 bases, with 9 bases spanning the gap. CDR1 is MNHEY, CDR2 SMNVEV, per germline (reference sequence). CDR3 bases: TGTGCCAGCAGTTTATTGGGGGGGTATCAGCCCCAGCATTTT. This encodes CASSLLGGYQPQHF.

For the CDR3, the DNA is TGTGCCAGCTCACCACCAGGGGTAGCGGGAAGGTACGAGCAGTACTTC. This gives the protein CASSPPGVAGRYEQYF. This rearrangement joins TRBV18 to TRBJ2-7; 8 bases are shared with TRBD2. The V segment lost 0 bases and the J segment 4 bases; nucleotides outside the gene matches: 8. The CDR3 length is 16 residues. Germline CDR1 and CDR2: KGHSH and LQKENI.

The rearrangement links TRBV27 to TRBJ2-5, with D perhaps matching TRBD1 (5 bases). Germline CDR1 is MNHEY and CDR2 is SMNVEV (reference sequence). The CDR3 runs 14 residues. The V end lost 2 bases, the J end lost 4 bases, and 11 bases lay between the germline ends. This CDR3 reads CASSLGALVETQYF. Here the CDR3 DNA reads TGTGCCAGCAGTTTAGGGGCTTTGGTAGAGACCCAGTACTTC.

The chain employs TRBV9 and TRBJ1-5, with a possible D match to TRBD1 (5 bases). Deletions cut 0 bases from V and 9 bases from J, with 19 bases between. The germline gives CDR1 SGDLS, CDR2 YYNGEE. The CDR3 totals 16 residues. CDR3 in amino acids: CASSVEGWAGRMPQHF. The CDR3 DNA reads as TGTGCCAGCAGCGTAGAAGGGTGGGCAGGGAGAATGCCCCAGCATTTT. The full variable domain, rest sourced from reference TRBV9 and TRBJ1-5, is DSGVTQTPKHLITATGQRVTLRCSPRSGDLSVYWYQQSLDQGLQFLIQYYNGEERAKGNILERFSAQQFPDLHSELNLSSLELGDSALYFCASSVEGWAGRMPQHFGDGTRLSIL.